This T cell receptor (beta chain) was retrieved from a study of blood T cell repertoires in COVID-19. Sequencing was performed with immunoSEQ multiplex PCR; in TCRdb, only in-frame clones are kept and a portion is missing. The repertoire holds around 320,000 clones, with just under 90% as singletons. What was sequenced was peripheral blood. This TCR came from a woman aged 30 to 39 with COVID-19, enrolled during active disease.

CDR3: CASSLARDRGFYEQYF. The CDR3 coding sequence is TGCGCCAGCAGCTTGGCCCGGGACAGGGGTTTCTACGAGCAGTACTTC. The chain joins TRBV5-1 to TRBJ2-7, with 10 bases identical to TRBD1. There are 16 residues in the CDR3. The V and J ends lost 0 bases and 3 bases, in that order; junction bases with no gene match: 6. Germline assignment: CDR1 SGHRS and CDR2 YFSETQ.